Following are 5 T cell receptor beta chains from one sample sequenced in a study of T cells after yellow fever vaccination. TCRdb called the 5' RACE reads again in MiXCR, with one record for every CDR3 protein. This repertoire shows 20,000 to 25,000 distinct CDR3 sequences, 5.2% found once; its top ten account for over 15%. The sequencing here drew on PBMCs, either bulk or a sorted T-cell subset (CD4+, CD8+, memory, or dextramer-sorted; not recorded which), taken more than 40 days after the first yellow fever vaccination. The receptor set was obtained from a man younger than 30 who received the YFV17D yellow fever vaccine.

This clonotype was observed a handful of times. The rearrangement links TRBV20-1 to TRBJ2-4; 8 positions match TRBD2. J lost 0 bases, V lost 5 bases, and 9 bases had no gene match. CDR1 is DFQATT and CDR2 is SNEGSKA in the germline V gene (reference sequence). The CDR3 extends over 16 amino acids. CDR3 residues: CSALKRGKLAKNIQYF. CDR3 DNA: TGCAGTGCTTTAAAGCGGGGGAAACTAGCCAAAAACATTCAGTACTTC.

This clonotype was detected ten times or more. V and J are TRBV7-3 and TRBJ2-7, with 8 bases aligning to TRBD1. The germline CDR1 and CDR2 sequences are SGHTA and FQGTGA. The CDR3 length is 15 residues. J gave up 7 bases and V 4 bases, and 12 bases lay outside the gene matches. The CDR3 loop is CASSSGTGSQKEQYF. The CDR3 DNA reads as TGTGCCAGCAGCTCCGGGACAGGCTCCCAGAAGGAGCAGTACTTC.

A remark on this clonotype: This may stem from a read error, because a much larger clone lies one nucleotide away. The chain combines TRBV7-2 with TRBJ1-2, with 7 bases identical to TRBD1. Germline V CDR1 and CDR2: SGHTA, FQGNSA. The CDR3 is 12 amino acids. The V gene end was trimmed by 7 bases and the J gene end by 5 bases; junction bases not matched to a gene: 4. In nucleotides, the CDR3 is TGTGCCAGCAACGGACAGGAGTATGGCTACACCTTC. Translation gives CASNGQEYGYTF. The variable domain in full, completed from reference TRBV7-2 and TRBJ1-2, reads GAGVSQSPSNKVTEKGKDVELRCDPISGHTALYWYRQSLGQGLEFLIYFQGNSAPDKSGLPSDRFSAERTGGSVSTLTIQRTQQEDSAVYLCASNGQEYGYTFGSGTRLTVV.

This clonotype was found many times. The chain is built from TRBV5-4 and TRBJ1-4; TRBD1 is a possible D gene (6 bases). CDR3 size: 14 residues. The germline V and J ends were trimmed by 3 bases and 4 bases, with 10 bases remaining between them. Germline V lookup: CDR1 SGHNT, CDR2 YYREEE (reference sequence). CDR3: CASSSGQNNEKLFF. DNA for the CDR3: TGTGCCAGCAGCTCGGGACAAAATAATGAAAAACTGTTTTTT.

This clonotype was detected ten times or more. CDR3 nucleotide sequence: TGCAGTGCTAGAGACGGACAGGGTCTCCAAGAGACCCAGTACTTC. Its translation is CSARDGQGLQETQYF. The V gene is TRBV20-1, the J gene TRBJ2-5; TRBD1 agrees at 8 bases. V shed 0 bases and J 1 base; nucleotides not matched to a gene: 4. Germline CDR1 reads DFQATT; CDR2 reads SNEGSKA (reference sequence). The CDR3 runs to 15 residues.